Included here is one TCR beta chain sequence, with context. Authors' data handling: Amplification with reference gene primers provided the estimates of nucleated cell counts. Generated by immunoSEQ multiplex PCR, the TCRdb table keeps only in-frame clones and is missing some. V, J and clone size are those of that table, while D and trimming were read from the DNA. This repertoire shows around 160,000 clones, over 75% found once; its top ten account for less than 6%. The junction had 9 bases not matched to a gene; V was cut back by 5 bases and J by 8 bases. CDR1 GTSNPN and CDR2 SVGIG come from the germline V gene (reference sequence). The length of the CDR3 is 14 residues. Two negative PCRs, clearance, or symptom resolution had been documented for recovered Cohort 3 donors. These data come from a study of blood T cell repertoires in COVID-19. In the study overall: Specimens from acute and convalescent COVID-19 originated in the United States, Italy and Spain. T cells, B-cell-depleted T cells, or PBMCs supplied cDNA or gDNA.

The receptor was derived from a man between 40 and 49 years old who had recovered from COVID-19. This rearrangement joins TRBV30 to TRBJ1-6; 7 nucleotides agree with TRBD1. The specimen sequenced was PBMCs or T cells enriched from blood (not recorded which). CDR3 protein: CAWSVTGDYSPLHF. In DNA, the CDR3 is TGTGCCTGGTCAGTAACAGGGGATTATTCACCCCTCCACTTT.